The 30 T cell receptor beta chains below all came from one sample that was sequenced in a study of vaccination and CD4 T cells after COVID-19. MiXCR, run by TCRdb on the PCR reads, gives a single entry per CDR3 protein. This sample carries about 21,000 distinct CDR3 sequences, 50% to 70% of them seen once, and the ten largest clones take roughly 0.9%. This specimen was CD4+ T cells from blood, taken before SARS-CoV-2 vaccination. These receptors originate from a human donor who had recovered from COVID-19.

This clonotype has a handful of counts. The rearrangement uses TRBV6-1 and TRBJ1-5; D is ambiguous. CDR1 MNHNS and CDR2 SASEGT come from the germline V gene. With 2 bases removed from V and 4 bases from J, the gap between germline ends came to 0 bases. This CDR3 is built from 11 residues. In nucleotides, the CDR3 is TGTGCCAGCAGTGAAAATCAGCCCCAGCATTTT. Translation gives CASSENQPQHF.

J is TRBJ2-1 and V is TRBV5-6; D is possibly TRBD1 (6 bases). This CDR3 comprises 13 residues. Germline V gene data show CDR1 as SGHDT and CDR2 as YYEEEE. Trimming pared 0 bases from V and 6 bases from J, leaving 7 bases between. This chain's CDR3 is CASSLDRVNEQFF. CDR3 nucleotide sequence: TGTGCCAGCAGCTTGGACAGGGTCAATGAGCAGTTCTTC.

This clonotype was seen more than once but under ten times. This rearrangement joins TRBV19 to TRBJ2-2; no clear D. In germline, CDR1 is LNHDA, CDR2 SQIVND (reference sequence). This CDR3 comprises 17 residues. The V and J ends lost 0 bases and 3 bases respectively, with 14 bases between them. The CDR3 DNA reads as TGTGCCAGTAGTATAGATCTTTGGGGTCGGGACACCGGGGAGCTGTTTTTT. Protein: CASSIDLWGRDTGELFF.

The V and J genes are TRBV2 and TRBJ1-6, with 7 bases matching TRBD1. The ends lost 6 bases at V and 9 bases at J; junction bases unmatched: 11. Germline V CDR1 and CDR2: SNHLY, FYNNEI. The CDR3 contains 15 residues. CDR3 coding DNA: TGTGCCAGCAGAGACCCGACAGGGCCGGGTTCACCCCTCCACTTT. It encodes CASRDPTGPGSPLHF.

The chain uses TRBV20-1 and TRBJ2-3, with D perhaps TRBD2 (6 bases). This CDR3 spans 13 amino acids. V was trimmed by 2 bases and J by 2 bases, leaving 8 bases between them. From germline, CDR1 is DFQATT and CDR2 SNEGSKA (reference sequence). The CDR3 sequence is CSARPGVTDTQYF. The CDR3, as DNA: TGCAGTGCTAGACCGGGAGTCACAGATACGCAGTATTTT.

The genes are TRBV20-1 and TRBJ1-5; D unresolved. This CDR3 has 13 amino acids. Germline V gives CDR1 DFQATT, CDR2 SNEGSKA (reference sequence). Trimming cost V 5 bases and J 4 bases, with 12 bases left between them. Here the CDR3 reads CSAVGSANQPQHF. The CDR3 DNA is TGCAGTGCTGTTGGGTCAGCTAATCAGCCCCAGCATTTT.

This clonotype has a handful of counts. One end of the junction fails to match germline, which may point to a read error. This chain links TRBV15 with TRBJ2-3; the D gene is possibly TRBD2 (6 bases). The length of the CDR3 is 13 residues. Germline CDR1 LNHNV, CDR2 YYDKDF (reference sequence). The CDR3 DNA reads as TGTGCCACCAGCAGAGATCGAGGGCGGGACCCGGATTTT. Translating gives CATSRDRGRDPDF.

V is TRBV20-1 and J is TRBJ2-1, with TRBD1 identical over 12 bases. The CDR3 has 14 amino acids. The J segment lost 8 bases and the V segment lost 3 bases, leaving 5 bases of the junction unmatched. In germline, CDR1 is DFQATT, CDR2 SNEGSKA (reference sequence). CDR3 sequence (DNA): TGCAGTGCTAGGCGGGACAGGGGGCTGTATGAGCAGTTCTTC. This gives the protein CSARRDRGLYEQFF.

The V call is TRBV2, the J call TRBJ2-5; D may correspond to TRBD1 or TRBD2 (6 bases each). Trimming stripped 4 bases from V and 6 bases from J, with 12 bases between. CDR1 and CDR2 (germline): SNHLY, FYNNEI. This CDR3 has 13 residues. CDR3 nucleotide sequence: TGTGCCAGCAGTGTCCAGGGGAGGCAGACCCAGTACTTC. This encodes CASSVQGRQTQYF. Full variable domain (missing parts from reference TRBV2 and TRBJ2-5): EPEVTQTPSHQVTQMGQEVILRCVPISNHLYFYWYRQILGQKVEFLVSFYNNEISEKSEIFDDQFSVERPDGSNFTLKIRSTKLEDSAMYFCASSVQGRQTQYFGPGTRLLVL.

CDR3 protein: CSARDRRGSQETQYF. The DNA of the CDR3 is TGCAGTGCTAGAGATAGGCGGGGCTCACAAGAGACCCAGTACTTC. The gene calls are TRBV20-1 and TRBJ2-5; TRBD2 might be the D (6 bases). V shed 0 bases and J shed 2 bases, with 13 bases lying between them. The CDR3 has 15 residues. Germline V gives CDR1 DFQATT, CDR2 SNEGSKA (reference sequence).

J is TRBJ1-5 and V is TRBV2; D unresolved. CDR3 length: 15 amino acids. The V and J ends lost 1 base and 2 bases respectively, with 9 bases between them. Germline assignment: CDR1 SNHLY and CDR2 FYNNEI. CDR3 DNA sequence: TGTGCCAGCAGTGAAGGGCTTGGCGGCAATCAGCCCCAGCATTTT. It encodes CASSEGLGGNQPQHF.

The chain carries TRBV6-5 and TRBJ2-3, with no clear D. Germline V gives CDR1 MNHEY, CDR2 SVGAGI. V lost 0 bases and J lost 1, with 11 bases in between. CDR3 size: 16 residues. Here the CDR3 reads CASSYSGSTGTDTQYF. The CDR3 nucleotides read TGTGCCAGCAGTTACTCTGGTTCTACGGGCACAGATACGCAGTATTTT.

The rearrangement joins TRBV28 to TRBJ2-3; 7 nucleotides match TRBD1. The germline V gene has CDR1 MDHEN and CDR2 SYDVKM. V lost 6 bases, J lost 5 bases, and 17 bases stayed unmatched. The CDR3 covers 17 residues. For the CDR3, the DNA is TGTGCCAGCAGGCCTCCGGGACAGCTTTTTTTCGGAGATACGCAGTATTTT. It codes for CASRPPGQLFFGDTQYF.

This chain links TRBV6-1 with TRBJ2-3; 14 bases fit TRBD2. The CDR3 consists of 15 residues. V lost 10 bases and J lost 5; bases outside the gene matches: 8. Germline-derived CDR1 and CDR2 are MNHNS and SASEGT. CDR3 coding DNA: TGTGCCAACAGCGGGACTAGCGGGAGACGAGATACGCAGTATTTT. This gives the protein CANSGTSGRRDTQYF.

The gene calls are TRBV4-2 and TRBJ2-7; no reliable D call. CDR1 and CDR2 from the germline V gene are LGHNA and YNFKEQ. Trimming removed 0 bases at V and 5 bases at J, with 8 bases between. The CDR3 extends over 13 amino acids. CDR3 sequence: CASSQEPGHEQYF. The CDR3, as DNA: TGTGCCAGCAGCCAAGAGCCGGGCCACGAGCAGTACTTC.

This rearrangement joins TRBV27 to TRBJ1-5, with a weak D call TRBD1 (5 bases). V was pared by 3 bases and J by 3 bases, with 9 bases between. The CDR3 covers 14 residues. Germline assignment: CDR1 MNHEY and CDR2 SMNVEV (reference sequence). The CDR3 nucleotides read TGTGCCAGCAGTTTCGAGGGGTTCAATCAGCCCCAGCATTTT. Translation: CASSFEGFNQPQHF.

This clonotype came up a few times. The rearrangement joins TRBV30 to TRBJ1-6; D gene unclear. Germline V CDR1 and CDR2: GTSNPN, SVGIG (reference sequence). The CDR3 contains 13 residues. V was cut by 4 bases and J by 8 bases, with 12 bases left in between. CDR3 nucleotides: TGTGCCTGGACCCGTCTGGAGGATTCACCCCTCCACTTT. This codes for CAWTRLEDSPLHF.

The rearrangement links TRBV20-1 to TRBJ2-2, with D hard to call. CDR1 and CDR2 (germline): DFQATT, SNEGSKA (reference sequence). The CDR3 has 12 amino acids. Trimming took off 0 bases at V and 7 bases at J, with 6 bases between the two ends. In nucleotides, the CDR3 is TGCAGTGCTAGAGATGTTATCGGGGAGCTGTTTTTT. Protein product: CSARDVIGELFF.

The rearrangement joins TRBV7-9 to TRBJ1-6; 9 bases fit TRBD1. Germline assignment: CDR1 SEHNR and CDR2 FQNEAQ (reference sequence). V lost 8 bases to trimming and J lost 0 bases; unmatched junction nucleotides: 5. This CDR3 region has 16 residues. The CDR3 region is CASEDRGSSYNSPLHF. The CDR3 coding sequence is TGTGCCAGCGAAGACAGGGGGAGCTCCTATAATTCACCCCTCCACTTT. Looking up the rest from reference TRBV7-9 and TRBJ1-6 gives the full variable domain: DTGVSQNPRHKITKRGQNVTFRCDPISEHNRLYWYRQTLGQGPEFLTYFQNEAQLEKSRLLSDRFSAERPKGSFSTLEIQRTEQGDSAMYLCASEDRGSSYNSPLHFGNGTRLTVT.

V and J are TRBV28 and TRBJ1-5; the D gene is possibly TRBD1 (6 bases). CDR1 MDHEN and CDR2 SYDVKM come from the germline V gene. The CDR3 totals 15 residues. The V end lost 7 bases, the J end lost 2 bases, and 15 bases lay between the germline ends. This CDR3 reads CASTQGGAGNQPQHF. In DNA, the CDR3 is TGTGCCAGCACCCAAGGGGGGGCTGGCAATCAGCCCCAGCATTTT.

The chain links TRBV9 to TRBJ2-7; maybe TRBD1 (6 bases). Germline V lookup: CDR1 SGDLS, CDR2 YYNGEE. V lost 4 bases and J lost 2, with 13 bases in between. The CDR3 sequence is 14 residues long. The CDR3 region is CASSNQGSAYEQYF. The CDR3 nucleotides read TGTGCCAGCAGCAACCAGGGGTCCGCCTACGAGCAGTACTTC.

This clonotype turned up a few times. This rearrangement joins TRBV27 to TRBJ2-5; 8 bases are shared with TRBD2. Germline V gene lookup returns CDR1 MNHEY and CDR2 SMNVEV (reference sequence). The CDR3 length is 16 residues. V dropped 5 bases and J dropped 0; count of bases not matched to a gene: 8. In DNA form, the CDR3 reads TGTGCCAGCAGTCTGACTGGCGGGGGGAACCAAGAGACCCAGTACTTC. Its protein is CASSLTGGGNQETQYF.

The V and J genes are TRBV28 and TRBJ2-7; 7 positions agree with TRBD2. Trimming at V came to 10 bases and at J to 0 bases, leaving 6 bases not matched to a gene. Germline V gives CDR1 MDHEN, CDR2 SYDVKM. This CDR3 is built from 13 residues. Here the CDR3 reads CATLSGTSYEQYF. In DNA, the CDR3 is TGTGCCACTCTCAGCGGGACCTCCTACGAGCAGTACTTC.

This chain connects TRBV2 to TRBJ2-3; D remains unclear. Trimming shortened V by 6 bases and J by 4 bases, and 5 bases separated the two germline ends. The germline V gene encodes CDR1 SNHLY and CDR2 FYNNEI. The CDR3 contains 11 residues. CDR3 sequence reads: CASRLSDTQYF. The CDR3 DNA reads as TGTGCCAGCAGGCTGTCAGATACGCAGTATTTT.

This clonotype was seen only a few times. The chain links TRBV6-1 to TRBJ2-3; TRBD2 is a possible D gene (5 bases). Trimming took off 2 bases at V and 9 bases at J, with 12 bases between the two ends. The CDR3 is made up of 13 amino acids. Germline loops: CDR1 MNHNS, CDR2 SASEGT. The CDR3 nucleotides read TGTGCCAGCAGTGAAATGGGGAGCTCCACGCAGTATTTT. Residues: CASSEMGSSTQYF.

This clonotype was counted once. The chain employs TRBV19 and TRBJ2-1, with 7 bases that match TRBD1. Trimming removed 4 bases from V and 4 bases from J; junction bases left unmatched: 4. Germline values: CDR1 LNHDA, CDR2 SQIVND (reference sequence). The CDR3 extends over 14 amino acids. CDR3 region: CASSRDREYNEQFF. CDR3 nucleotides: TGTGCCAGTAGTAGAGACAGGGAGTACAATGAGCAGTTCTTC.

The chain links TRBV15 to TRBJ2-1; D not certain. V dropped 3 bases and J dropped 12 bases, with 18 bases sitting between them. The CDR3 totals 14 residues. CDR1 is LNHNV and CDR2 is YYDKDF in the germline V gene (reference sequence). DNA for the CDR3: TGTGCCACCAGCAGCGAGCGCTTTACGTTCGGGCAGTTCTTC. Its protein is CATSSERFTFGQFF.

In its sample, this clonotype was seen a few times. This chain uses TRBV20-1 with TRBJ2-7, with 11 bases that match TRBD2. The germline gives CDR1 DFQATT, CDR2 SNEGSKA (reference sequence). The CDR3 runs to 17 residues. The ends lost 0 bases at V and 1 base at J; junction bases unmatched: 8. CDR3 residues: CSARDLLTSGSSYEQYF. The CDR3 DNA reads as TGCAGTGCTAGAGACCTCTTAACTAGCGGGAGTTCCTACGAGCAGTACTTC.

The genes are TRBV7-9 and TRBJ2-5; the D gene is possibly TRBD1 (6 bases). The CDR3 is 16 amino acids. V was trimmed by 2 bases and J by 5 bases, leaving 18 bases between them. Germline assignment: CDR1 SEHNR and CDR2 FQNEAQ (reference sequence). The CDR3 is CASSLQGSSSGETQYF. The DNA for the CDR3 is TGTGCCAGCAGCTTACAGGGGTCTTCCTCCGGGGAGACCCAGTACTTC.

The chain recombines TRBV20-1 with TRBJ2-6; tentatively, D is TRBD1 (6 bases). V was clipped by 3 bases and J by 4 bases, with 13 bases between them. From germline, CDR1 is DFQATT and CDR2 SNEGSKA (reference sequence). The CDR3 length is 15 residues. Written as DNA, the CDR3 is TGCAGTGCTAGTTTGGGGGCGTCCGGGGCCAACGTCCTGACTTTC. Its protein is CSASLGASGANVLTF.